Below are 22 T cell receptor beta chains sequenced from a single sample in a study of Graves' ophthalmopathy and Graves' hyperthyroidism. RNA transcripts served as template for amplifying TCR beta CDR3 sequences. First-round RT-PCR employed HTBI primers, with a second-round multiplex PCR after it. TCRdb fed the multiplex PCR reads into MiXCR, producing one record per CDR3 protein. Of about 620,000 distinct CDR3 sequences listed, 22% were seen once; the top ten hold around 6.5%. The sequenced sample consisted of peripheral blood. The receptors derive from a young woman with stable Graves' hyperthyroidism. Some clones in this sample may be carry-over from other donors' samples.

Many counts were recorded for this clonotype. This rearrangement joins TRBV6-1 to TRBJ1-2; 7 bases match TRBD1. V shed 0 bases, J shed 2 bases, and the junction held 3 bases outside the gene matches. The germline CDR1 and CDR2 sequences are MNHNS and SASEGT. This CDR3 has 15 amino acids. The CDR3 bases are TGTGCCAGCAGTGAAGCTGGGGACAGAAACTATGGCTACACCTTC. Encoded protein: CASSEAGDRNYGYTF.

This clonotype appeared a few times. V and J are TRBV5-1 and TRBJ1-1; D uncertain. Trimming took 5 bases from V and 3 from J, leaving 14 bases between them. Looked up from germline, CDR1 is SGHRS and CDR2 is YFSETQ. This CDR3 spans 14 amino acids. CDR3 nucleotide sequence: TGCGCCAGCAGGCCATTCTCGAGGGACACTGAAGCTTTCTTT. This gives the protein CASRPFSRDTEAFF.

This clonotype was picked up many times. V usage is TRBV20-1 and J usage is TRBJ2-6; TRBD1 aligns across 7 bases. CDR3 length: 15 residues. The ends lost 5 bases at V and 4 bases at J; junction bases unmatched: 8. Germline-derived CDR1 and CDR2 are DFQATT and SNEGSKA (reference sequence). CDR3 protein: CSASDRVSGANVLTF. The CDR3 bases are TGCAGTGCTTCCGACAGGGTTTCAGGGGCCAACGTCCTGACTTTC.

This clonotype came up many times. The chain links TRBV20-1 to TRBJ1-1, with 7 bases aligning to TRBD1. CDR1 DFQATT and CDR2 SNEGSKA come from the germline V gene (reference sequence). The CDR3 spans 15 residues. J was trimmed by 1 base and V by 5 bases; bases with no gene match: 10. The CDR3 loop is CSAQIPTGQNTEAFF. CDR3 nucleotides: TGCAGTGCTCAAATTCCGACAGGGCAGAACACTGAAGCTTTCTTT.

This clonotype was seen at least ten times. The CDR3 reads CASSDFPSTYF. In DNA, the CDR3 is TGTGCCAGCAGTGATTTCCCGTCGACGTACTTC. The V call is TRBV25-1, the J call TRBJ2-7, with unresolved D. The CDR3 spans 11 residues. Germline CDR1 reads MGHDK; CDR2 reads SYGVNS. V lost 3 bases and J lost 12, with 12 bases in between.

This clonotype was seen many times. This chain links TRBV15 with TRBJ2-7; maybe TRBD1 (5 bases). Trimming cost V 6 bases and J 7 bases, with 19 bases left between them. There are 14 residues in the CDR3. Germline loops: CDR1 LNHNV, CDR2 YYDKDF (reference sequence). Here the CDR3 reads CATSWAQQDQEQYF. The CDR3 DNA reads TGTGCCACCAGTTGGGCCCAACAGGATCAAGAGCAGTACTTC.

This clonotype was seen a few times. This rearrangement joins TRBV2 to TRBJ2-2; 10 nucleotides align to TRBD2. Germline assignment: CDR1 SNHLY and CDR2 FYNNEI. This CDR3 spans 15 amino acids. V shed 7 bases and J 3 bases; nucleotides not matched to a gene: 5. CDR3 protein: CASTLLAGDTGELFF. DNA for the CDR3: TGTGCCAGCACCTTGCTAGCGGGGGACACCGGGGAGCTGTTTTTT.

This clonotype has ten or more counts. V and J are TRBV12-3 or TRBV12-4 and TRBJ1-1; tentatively, D is TRBD1 (5 bases). This CDR3 spans 14 amino acids. V was shortened by 2 bases and J by 3 bases, with 10 bases between the two germline ends. The CDR3 region has the DNA TGTGCCAGCAGTTTAAGCCAGGGAGACACTGAAGCTTTCTTT. Its protein is CASSLSQGDTEAFF.

The V and J genes are TRBV20-1 and TRBJ1-1; D is perhaps TRBD1 (6 bases). Germline lookup yields CDR1 DFQATT and CDR2 SNEGSKA (reference sequence). The CDR3 sequence is 14 residues long. The germline V and J ends were trimmed by 6 bases and 3 bases, with 17 bases remaining between them. The CDR3 region is CSAAQGRKDTEAFF. In DNA, the CDR3 is TGCAGTGCCGCACAGGGTCGAAAGGACACTGAAGCTTTCTTT.

This clonotype was recorded a few times. The chain joins TRBV2 to TRBJ1-1; D perhaps matches TRBD1 (5 bases). V shed 11 bases and J shed 0 bases, with 13 bases lying between them. There are 13 residues in the CDR3. From germline, CDR1 is SNHLY and CDR2 FYNNEI. This CDR3 is CAGAGEMNTEAFF. In nucleotides, the CDR3 is TGTGCCGGGGCGGGGGAGATGAACACTGAAGCTTTCTTT.

The sample holds many counts of this clonotype. The chain has TRBV6-2 or TRBV6-3 and TRBJ1-2, with 7 bases fitting TRBD1. V dropped 5 bases and J dropped 8; count of bases not matched to a gene: 8. Germline V gives CDR1 MNHEY, CDR2 SVGEGT. This CDR3 comprises 13 residues. The CDR3 spells CASSPDRWGGYTF. The CDR3 region has the DNA TGTGCCAGCAGTCCGGACAGGTGGGGAGGCTACACCTTC.

This clonotype appeared many times. The chain uses TRBV13 and TRBJ1-1; 12 bases agree with TRBD1. CDR3 size: 17 residues. Trimming took 3 bases from V and 0 from J; bases not matched to a gene: 5. Looked up from germline, CDR1 is PRHDT and CDR2 is FYEKMQ (reference sequence). The CDR3 sequence is CASSFRDRGLVNTEAFF. CDR3 DNA sequence: TGTGCCAGCAGCTTCCGGGACAGGGGGCTGGTGAACACTGAAGCTTTCTTT.

In this sample, this clonotype turned up a few times. This sequence joins TRBV4-2 and TRBJ2-7; D is uncertain. The CDR3 is made up of 16 amino acids. Germline CDR1 is LGHNA and CDR2 is YNFKEQ. V lost 0 bases and J 2 bases, leaving 14 bases between the germline ends. For the CDR3, the DNA is TGTGCCAGCAGCCAAGAGGCCGGCCTAGGCCCCTACGAGCAGTACTTC. Translating gives CASSQEAGLGPYEQYF.

This clonotype showed up just a few times. The rearrangement links TRBV2 to TRBJ1-2, with D possibly matching TRBD1 (5 bases). With 4 bases removed from V and 7 bases from J, the gap between germline ends came to 19 bases. Germline lookup yields CDR1 SNHLY and CDR2 FYNNEI. This CDR3 region has 15 residues. The CDR3 DNA reads TGTGCCAGCAGTGGGGTTGGGACCGAAACTATTGGCTACACCTTC. Protein product: CASSGVGTETIGYTF.

This clonotype was picked up a small number of times. This chain joins TRBV4-3 and TRBJ1-6; D ambiguous. Germline V gene lookup returns CDR1 LGHNA and CDR2 YSLEER. V lost 3 bases to trimming and J lost 0 bases, with 12 bases between them. The CDR3 runs to 17 residues. CDR3 residues: CASSHTTQISYNSPLHF. The DNA of the CDR3 is TGCGCCAGCAGCCATACTACACAAATCTCCTATAATTCACCCCTCCACTTT.

This clonotype was observed many times. The chain couples TRBV7-8 to TRBJ1-1, with 8 bases aligning to TRBD1. V lost 5 bases and J lost 1; bases outside the gene matches: 9. Germline CDR1 reads SGHVS; CDR2 reads FQNEAQ. The length of the CDR3 is 16 residues. The CDR3 sequence is CASSHSAGTGNTEAFF. CDR3 coding DNA: TGTGCCAGCAGCCACTCTGCCGGGACAGGGAACACTGAAGCTTTCTTT.

This clonotype was found many times. One junction end does not reproduce the germline sequence, and a read error may be involved. The chain is built from TRBV12-3 or TRBV12-4 and TRBJ1-1; D not certain. There are 14 residues in the CDR3. In DNA form, the CDR3 reads TGTGTCAGCCACGGCCCGGGAATGAACACTGAAGCTTTCTTT. Translation: CVSHGPGMNTEAFF.

The chain employs TRBV19 and TRBJ1-2, with TRBD1 identical over 7 bases. Per germline, CDR1 LNHDA and CDR2 SQIVND (reference sequence). Trimming removed 8 bases from V and 4 bases from J; junction bases left unmatched: 7. The CDR3 runs 13 residues. In DNA, the CDR3 is TGTGCCAGTCGGCGACAGGGTGGCTATGGCTACACCTTC. This gives the protein CASRRQGGYGYTF.

The V call is TRBV25-1, the J call TRBJ2-5; possibly TRBD2 for D (5 bases). Germline values: CDR1 MGHDK, CDR2 SYGVNS. Trimming took off 3 bases at V and 5 bases at J, with 25 bases between the two ends. The CDR3 is 18 residues long. Here the CDR3 DNA reads TGTGCCAGCAGTGACTTAACGTGGAGGACGTCGGTTACGGAGACCCAGTACTTC. This gives the protein CASSDLTWRTSVTETQYF.

The V and J genes are TRBV2 and TRBJ1-1; D unresolved. In germline, CDR1 is SNHLY, CDR2 FYNNEI. V was shortened by 6 bases and J by 1 base, with 6 bases between the two germline ends. The CDR3 has 12 residues. DNA of the CDR3: TGTGCCAGCAGATCCCCGAACACTGAAGCTTTCTTT. It yields the protein CASRSPNTEAFF.

This chain connects TRBV20-1 to TRBJ1-2; no firm D call. The V and J ends lost 3 bases and 4 bases respectively, with 15 bases between them. Germline values: CDR1 DFQATT, CDR2 SNEGSKA (reference sequence). This CDR3 is built from 14 residues. As DNA, the CDR3 is TGCAGTGCTAGGTGGCGGATAGGTTTCTATGGCTACACCTTC. As protein: CSARWRIGFYGYTF.

On this clonotype: Given a much more abundant clone one base away, this may be a read error. The chain is built from TRBV2 and TRBJ2-7; D is uncertain. Germline lookup yields CDR1 SNHLY and CDR2 FYNNEI. V dropped 8 bases and J dropped 2 bases, with 13 bases sitting between them. The CDR3 totals 13 residues. CDR3: CASCVGTTYEQYF. The CDR3 DNA reads TGTGCCAGCTGTGTGGGCACCACCTACGAGCAGTACTTC.